The sequence of this T cell receptor beta chain was determined in a study of CD8+ T cells in alopecia areata (dated by TCRdb to about 2018). The study in broad terms: Skin from C3H/HeJ donors aged 6-12 months with spontaneous alopecia was grafted onto female C3H/HeJ recipients aged about 7-10 weeks. TCRbeta CDR3 regions were amplified by immunoSEQ multiplex PCR with 35 Vbeta forward and 13 Jbeta reverse primers. RNA was extracted with the PAXgene miRNA kit for fixed scalp, the miRNeasy kit for PBMCs, and the RNeasy kit for mouse skin. Clonality in the scalp was compared among normal scalp (n=4), patchy alopecia areata scalp (n=8), and alopecia totalis/universalis scalp (n=8). To study T cell clonal expansion in alopecia areata, the researchers applied high-throughput TCRbeta sequencing to both the C3H/HeJ mouse model and human patients. Scalp tissue and sorted CD4+ and CD8+ peripheral blood T cells from patchy and totalis/universalis alopecia areata patients and from healthy controls were covered by human TCRbeta sequencing.

About this clone itself: Its antigen remains unidentified. The species here is mouse, which means the gene names and germline sequences are mouse ones. The read comes to an end 4 residues before the CDR3 does, leaving the germline J gene to fill in the end.

The library relied on the immunoSEQ multiplex PCR assay. RNA was extracted from all samples and reverse transcribed into cDNA, which served as template for TCR sequencing. First-strand cDNA was synthesized using SuperScript III with a 2:1 mix of oligo-dT and random hexamers. A synthetic immune receptor repertoire was used to assess amplification bias, and residual bias was removed computationally. Libraries were sequenced on Illumina HiSeq with 60 bp reads covering the CDR3, read from J toward V. Under the source paper's analysis protocol: Raw reads were preprocessed for error removal, and CDR3 was defined according to IMGT conventions as running from the conserved cysteine to phenylalanine. To get clonality, Shannon entropy was normalized by log2 of the number of productive unique TCRs and the result was subtracted from 1. Whether each scalp clone was CD4 or CD8 was inferred by checking scalp TCRbeta sequences against the CD4 and CD8 repertoires from sorted blood. Not all clones reach the TCRdb copy of this immuneACCESS table, which keeps in-frame sequences only. Checked studies attribute under half of the gap to unresolved V genes and leave the rest unexplained. The V and J calls and clone size come from that table; D and trimming were worked out from the DNA. For this sample the table reports 250,000 or so clones, with no clone seen just once. The ten largest account for 1.2% of the sample.

Findings and caveats that apply to the study as a whole: Compared with normal scalp, lesional scalp, particularly in alopecia totalis/universalis, had higher clonality and more expanded CD8+ clones, which suggests antigenic drive. Shared TCR sequences between patients were less evident than in mice, which may be partly attributable to HLA diversity in the patient population. Resident alphabeta T cells in normal human skin are also sequenced, complicating scalp TCR repertoire analysis, unlike mouse skin dominated by gammadelta T cells.

Based on the germline V gene, the CDR1 and CDR2 sequences are NSHNY and SYGAGN. The cysteine opens and the phenylalanine closes a CDR3 of 14 amino acids. Shown are 30 bases from within the CDR3, in frame from base 1. Trimming takes 4 bases from V and 3 bases from J, and the germline ends sit 10 bases apart. Cells from pooled mouse cutaneous lymph nodes were stained for CD4, CD8alpha, NKG2D, NKG2ACE and other markers and then sorted on a BD Influx. This receptor chain uses TRBV13-1 and TRBJ2-2, and TRBD2 may be the D gene, going by 6 matching bases. The source of this sequence is a C3H/HeJ mouse with alopecia areata. The MHC haplotype found in this strain is H2-k. The specimen sequenced was CD4+ T cells sorted from a lymph node. The covered CDR3 bases are TGTGCCAGCAGTCGGGGGGACGACACCGGG. Its translation is CASSRGDDTG. The CDR3 as a whole reads CASSRGDDTGQLYF.